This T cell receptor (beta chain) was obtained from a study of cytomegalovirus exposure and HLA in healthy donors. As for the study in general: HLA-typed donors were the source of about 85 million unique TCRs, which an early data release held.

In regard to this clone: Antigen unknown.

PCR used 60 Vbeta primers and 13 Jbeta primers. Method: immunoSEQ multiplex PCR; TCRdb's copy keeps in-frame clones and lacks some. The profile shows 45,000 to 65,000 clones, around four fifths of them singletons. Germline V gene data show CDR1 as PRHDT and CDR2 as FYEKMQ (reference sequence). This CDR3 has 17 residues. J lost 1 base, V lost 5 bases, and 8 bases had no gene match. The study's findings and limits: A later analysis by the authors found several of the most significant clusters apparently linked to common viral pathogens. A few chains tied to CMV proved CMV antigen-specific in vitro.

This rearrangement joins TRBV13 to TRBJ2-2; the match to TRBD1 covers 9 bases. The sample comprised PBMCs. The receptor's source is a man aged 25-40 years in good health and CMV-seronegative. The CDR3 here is CASSLTGQGMNTGELFF. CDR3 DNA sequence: TGTGCCAGCAGCCTCACAGGACAGGGGATGAACACCGGGGAGCTGTTTTTT.